The clone carrying this TCR beta chain was recorded a few times. Sequencing used immunoSEQ multiplex PCR; TCRdb keeps in-frame clones, though not all of them. The sample holds over 15,000 clones; approximately 35% are singletons and the top ten take about 2%. This sample is part of a study of graft-versus-host responses after intestinal transplantation. The CDR3 covers 14 residues. Germline V gene sequence: CDR1 MGHRA, CDR2 YSYEKL. The ends lost 4 bases at V and 11 bases at J; junction bases unmatched: 10. Broader study findings: High graft-versus-host to host-versus-graft clonal ratios were seen in allografts of patients with graft-donor T cell macrochimerism. Among recipient marrow samples, GvH clones were found; some appeared first in ileum or blood.

The study plated around 200,000 CFSE-labeled responders with around 200,000 irradiated, violet-dye-labeled stimulators. The reaction was completed, and proliferating CFSE-low CD3+CD4+ and CD3+CD8+ responders were then sorted. The input for sequencing was alloreactive CD4+ T cells from a mixed lymphocyte reaction culture, taken before transplantation. The sample's subset: CFSE-low proliferating T cells sorted from approximately 6-day pre-transplant mixed lymphocyte reaction (GvH or HvG direction). The V and J genes are TRBV4-1 and TRBJ2-1, with 8 bases aligning to TRBD2. The clonotype originates from a human patient who was an organ donor for intestinal transplantation. DNA of the CDR3: TGCGCCAGCAGCCCCGGACTAGCCTCAATGAAGCAGTTCTTC. Translating gives CASSPGLASMKQFF.